These T cell receptor beta chains were read from a single sample in a study of PD-1 blockade in classical Hodgkin lymphoma. Clones were read by immunoSEQ multiplex PCR, and TCRdb kept only the in-frame ones, dropping some. The sample consists of 15,000 to 20,000 clones, 82% of them appearing once. Sample: peripheral blood mononuclear cells (PBMCs), taken before the second cycle of nivolumab. The receptor source for this set is a human donor with classical Hodgkin lymphoma. CDR3s leave out the opening cysteine and the closing phenylalanine or tryptophan. The order of the fields is V gene, J gene, clone size, CDR3 protein. Clone size is given for some rows only: seen once, a few or many times, or a class if the clone is expanded.

V: TRBV11-2
J: TRBJ2-2
size: .
CDR3: ASSPNVGDRELF

V: TRBV29-1
J: TRBJ2-5
size: .
CDR3: SVTTGGQETQY

V: TRBV5-3
J: TRBJ1-4
size: .
CDR3: ARSSQGREKLF

V: TRBV2
J: TRBJ1-4
size: .
CDR3: ASSVDGAGGEKLF

V: TRBV5-4
J: TRBJ2-2
size: .
CDR3: ASSSRGTRNGELF

V: TRBV2
J: TRBJ1-1
size: .
CDR3: ASSVERNTEAF

V: TRBV5-6
J: TRBJ2-7
size: once
CDR3: ASSTGLATALYEQY

V: TRBV2
J: TRBJ2-7
size: .
CDR3: ASRGIAGRDDEQY

V: TRBV7-9
J: TRBJ1-1
size: .
CDR3: ASSLVRGRATNTEAF

V: TRBV5-1
J: TRBJ2-2
size: .
CDR3: ASSPGDTGELF

V: TRBV27
J: TRBJ1-1
size: few
CDR3: ASIPDRDRGKAF

V: TRBV2
J: TRBJ1-4
size: .
CDR3: ASTRDSGEKLF

V: TRBV30
J: TRBJ1-3
size: .
CDR3: AWDRAGNTIY

V: TRBV9
J: TRBJ2-1
size: once
CDR3: ASSETGGNSYNEQF

V: TRBV19
J: TRBJ2-1
size: .
CDR3: ASSIEGYNEQF

V: TRBV6-9
J: TRBJ1-1
size: .
CDR3: ASSRGQAEAF

V: TRBV7-9
J: TRBJ2-5
size: .
CDR3: ASSLNKGMRETQY

V: TRBV10-3
J: TRBJ2-3
size: .
CDR3: AITSGQGYTDTQY

V: TRBV30
J: TRBJ1-2
size: .
CDR3: AWSLVSGAGGYT

V: TRBV6-5
J: TRBJ2-7
size: .
CDR3: ASRSDSYEQY

V: TRBV29-1
J: TRBJ2-4
size: .
CDR3: SVGMGGAGNIQY

V: TRBV10-3
J: TRBJ1-2
size: .
CDR3: AIRTGRDGDGYT

V: TRBV7-9
J: TRBJ2-2
size: .
CDR3: ASRLGQDTYTGELF

V: TRBV6-6
J: TRBJ1-5
size: .
CDR3: ASSLRTGGHQPQH

V: TRBV9
J: TRBJ2-1
size: .
CDR3: ASSANREQF

V: TRBV7-2
J: TRBJ2-2
size: once
CDR3: ASRIDSTGELF

V: TRBV9
J: TRBJ2-7
size: .
CDR3: ASSVATGGYEQY

V: TRBV7-3
J: TRBJ2-3
size: .
CDR3: ASAPGSGLTDTQY

V: TRBV5-1
J: TRBJ2-4
size: .
CDR3: ASSLEGEENIQY

V: TRBV28
J: TRBJ2-7
size: .
CDR3: ASTRKDPGIYEQY

V: TRBV19
J: TRBJ1-1
size: .
CDR3: ASSIAGTNNGREAF

V: TRBV6-6
J: TRBJ1-1
size: .
CDR3: ASIRPGGNTEAF

V: TRBV14
J: TRBJ1-1
size: .
CDR3: ASGLGGAEAF

V: TRBV19
J: TRBJ1-4
size: .
CDR3: ASSIYGGPLGEKLF

V: TRBV14
J: TRBJ1-5
size: .
CDR3: ASSQDRLRD

V: TRBV18
J: TRBJ2-5
size: .
CDR3: ASSPAGNQETQY

V: TRBV27
J: TRBJ2-3
size: .
CDR3: ASRGGTSGGASTDTQY

V: TRBV13
J: TRBJ2-2
size: few
CDR3: ASSWRGHGTTGELF

V: TRBV6-1
J: TRBJ2-7
size: .
CDR3: ASSERAGSYEQY

V: TRBV7-2
J: TRBJ1-4
size: .
CDR3: ASSLEWGNEKLF

V: TRBV5-1
J: TRBJ1-1
size: .
CDR3: ASSLFGSTEAF

V: TRBV6-5
J: TRBJ1-5
size: .
CDR3: ASSYGQGGQPQH

V: TRBV18
J: TRBJ1-2
size: .
CDR3: ASSPQMLAGKPPYGYT